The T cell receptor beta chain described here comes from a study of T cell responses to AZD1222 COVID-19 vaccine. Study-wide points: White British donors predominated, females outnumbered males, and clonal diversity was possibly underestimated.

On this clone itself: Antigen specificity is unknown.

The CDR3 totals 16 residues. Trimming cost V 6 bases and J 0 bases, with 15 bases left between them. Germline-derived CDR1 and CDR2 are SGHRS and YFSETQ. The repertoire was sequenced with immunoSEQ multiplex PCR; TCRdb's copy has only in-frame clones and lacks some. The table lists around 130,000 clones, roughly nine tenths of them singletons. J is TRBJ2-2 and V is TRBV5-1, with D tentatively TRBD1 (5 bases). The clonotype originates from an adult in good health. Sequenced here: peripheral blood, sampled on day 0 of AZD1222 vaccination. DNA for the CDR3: TGCGCCAGCACCCTCGGACACTTCGCGAACACCGGGGAGCTGTTTTTT. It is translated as CASTLGHFANTGELFF.